The rows below give T cell receptor beta chains drawn from one sample of a study of shared clonotypes between healthy human individuals. Profiling relied on immunoSEQ multiplex PCR, and the TCRdb table lists in-frame clones only, not all of them. The sample has about 2.4 million clones; over 85% are singletons. Sequenced: naive CD4+ T cells from PBMCs. These receptors all come from a man aged 18 to 30 in good health. Some clones in this sample may be carry-over from other donors' samples. The CDR3 runs from the conserved cysteine through the conserved F or W. The D gene is left open where the match is weak. The size field is filled for only some rows; it gives once, few, many or a size class.

J	V	size	D	DNA	CDR3
TRBJ1-4	TRBV7-2	NA	NA	TGTGCCAGCAGCTTAGCGCGACGGGAAAAACTGTTTTTT	CASSLARREKLFF
TRBJ2-7	TRBV18	NA	NA	TGTGCCAGCTCACCGGGTATGCGGGGGCCCTACGAGCAGTACTTC	CASSPGMRGPYEQYF
TRBJ1-4	TRBV5-5	NA	NA	TGTGCCAGCAGCTTTGGTCAGATTGGGGTAGCTGAAAAACTGTTTTTT	CASSFGQIGVAEKLFF
TRBJ1-1	TRBV10-1	NA	NA	TGCGCCAGCAGTGAGTCCCCGGGCCCGAACACTGAAGCTTTCTTT	CASSESPGPNTEAFF
TRBJ2-7	TRBV5-8	NA	NA	TGTGCCAGCAGCTTTCCGGGACAATCCCTGAACGAGCAGTACTTC	CASSFPGQSLNEQYF
TRBJ2-7	TRBV28	NA	TRBD2	TGTGCCAGCACTTCACCCGGGCGGGAGGACGAGCAGTACTTC	CASTSPGREDEQYF
TRBJ2-2	TRBV18	once	NA	TGTGCCAGCTCACCATATCGTCGTGCCCTGGCTTCCGGGGAGCTGTTTTTT	CASSPYRRALASGELFF
TRBJ1-2	TRBV7-8	NA	TRBD1	TGTGCCAGCAGCTTAGCACGGACAGGGGGCGCGATTGGCTACACCTTC	CASSLARTGGAIGYTF
TRBJ2-1	TRBV18	NA	TRBD2	TGTGCCAGCTCCGGGACTAGCTCCTACAATGAGCAGTTCTTC	CASSGTSSYNEQFF
TRBJ2-7	TRBV10-3	NA	NA	TGTGCCATCACAACGGGACTTGGCTCCTACGAGCAGTACTTC	CAITTGLGSYEQYF
TRBJ1-5	TRBV5-1	once	NA	TGCGCCAGCAGCCCAGGGGCAAATAGCAATCAGCCCCAGCATTTT	CASSPGANSNQPQHF
TRBJ1-2	TRBV5-1	once	NA	TGCGCCAGCAGCTTGGCACAGGGCTATGGCTACACCTTC	CASSLAQGYGYTF
TRBJ2-3	TRBV25-1	NA	NA	TGTGCCAGCAGTCCCATAAGCACAGATACGCAGTATTTT	CASSPISTDTQYF
TRBJ2-2	TRBV5-6	once	NA	TGTGCCAGCAGCTTGGGTGCAGGGCTGAACACCGGGGAGCTGTTTTTT	CASSLGAGLNTGELFF
TRBJ1-5	TRBV10-3	NA	NA	TGTGCCATCAGCGAGGGTAGCAATCAGCCCCAGCATTTT	CAISEGSNQPQHF
TRBJ1-1	TRBV7-8	NA	NA	TGTGCCAGCAGCCGTCGGGCGGGGAACACTGAAGCTTTCTTT	CASSRRAGNTEAFF
TRBJ2-5	TRBV18	NA	NA	TGTGCCAGCTCACCGAGTAAAGAGACCCAGTACTTC	CASSPSKETQYF
TRBJ2-7	TRBV18	NA	TRBD2	TGTGCCAGCTCACCACAGGGACTAGGGGGGTACGAGCAGTACTTC	CASSPQGLGGYEQYF
TRBJ1-1	TRBV7-9	NA	NA	TGTGCCAGCGGCCTACTGGGGGGATATGTTGAAGCTTTCTTT	CASGLLGGYVEAFF
TRBJ2-7	TRBV28	NA	NA	TGTGCCAGCAGTCTACAGCGCTGGGAGCAGTACTTC	CASSLQRWEQYF
TRBJ1-5	TRBV6-6	NA	TRBD1	TGTGCCAGCAGTCAGGGGGAATGGCAGCCCCAGCATTTT	CASSQGEWQPQHF
TRBJ1-1	TRBV7-9	once	NA	TGTGCCAGCAGCTTTTATTTGACGGGACAAACCCATGAAGCTTTCTTT	CASSFYLTGQTHEAFF
TRBJ2-7	TRBV5-1	NA	TRBD2	TGCGCCAGCAGCCCGCGGACTAGCGGGACATACGAGCAGTACTTC	CASSPRTSGTYEQYF
TRBJ2-7	TRBV7-3	once	NA	TGTGCCAGCAGCTTAAGGGGGTTCAGCGAGCAGTACTTC	CASSLRGFSEQYF
TRBJ2-2	TRBV4-1	NA	NA	TGCGCCAGCAGCCCCCATGTGGGAGATACAGCCGGGGAGCTGTTTTTT	CASSPHVGDTAGELFF
TRBJ2-7	TRBV27	NA	TRBD1	TGTGCCAGCAGTGGGGGACAGGGAATCGGAGAGCAGTACTTC	CASSGGQGIGEQYF
TRBJ2-6	TRBV7-3	NA	NA	TGTGCCAGCAGCTTGACAGCTTCTGGGGCCAACGTCCTGACTTTC	CASSLTASGANVLTF
TRBJ2-3	TRBV30	once	TRBD2	TGTGCGGTAGCGGGTTTTAGCACAGATACGCAGTATTTT	CAVAGFSTDTQYF
TRBJ2-5	TRBV18	NA	NA	TGTGCCAGCTCACCACTGCAGCAGGGCGGAGAGACCCAGTACTTC	CASSPLQQGGETQYF
TRBJ1-3	TRBV28	NA	NA	TGTGCCAGCAGTTTACGTCGATTCATCCCCCAAAACACCATATATTTT	CASSLRRFIPQNTIYF
TRBJ1-1	TRBV7-9	once	TRBD1	TGTGCCAGCAGCGACAGGGTGGGGACTGAAGCTTTCTTT	CASSDRVGTEAFF
TRBJ1-4	TRBV28	once	TRBD1	TGTGCCAGCAGTTTCAGTTTAAAGGCGACAGGGGTTAGTGAAAAACTGTTTTTT	CASSFSLKATGVSEKLFF
TRBJ2-5	TRBV28	NA	NA	TGTGCCAGCGGCCTTGGTTCCGCCCTCCAAGAGACCCAGTACTTC	CASGLGSALQETQYF
TRBJ2-4	TRBV30	NA	NA	TGTGCCTGTACCGAAGAGGGCATTCAGTACTTC	CACTEEGIQYF
TRBJ1-1	TRBV7-9	NA	NA	TGTGCCAGCAGCTCGGGGATGGCGGAAGCTTTCTTT	CASSSGMAEAFF
TRBJ2-3	TRBV6-4	NA	TRBD2	TGTGCCAGCAGTAGCGGGAGGGCCACTGGGACAGATACGCAGTATTTT	CASSSGRATGTDTQYF